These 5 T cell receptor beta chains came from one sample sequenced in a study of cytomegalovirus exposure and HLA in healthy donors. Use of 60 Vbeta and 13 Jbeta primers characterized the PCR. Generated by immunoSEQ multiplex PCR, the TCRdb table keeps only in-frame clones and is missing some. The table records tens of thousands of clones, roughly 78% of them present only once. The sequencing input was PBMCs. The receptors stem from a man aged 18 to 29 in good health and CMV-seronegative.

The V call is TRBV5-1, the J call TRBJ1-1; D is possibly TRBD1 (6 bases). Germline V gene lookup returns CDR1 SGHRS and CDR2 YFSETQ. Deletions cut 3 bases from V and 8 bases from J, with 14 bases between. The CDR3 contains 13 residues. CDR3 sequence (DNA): TGCGCCAGCAGCTGGACAGTCCTGGAGGAAGCTTTCTTT. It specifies CASSWTVLEEAFF.

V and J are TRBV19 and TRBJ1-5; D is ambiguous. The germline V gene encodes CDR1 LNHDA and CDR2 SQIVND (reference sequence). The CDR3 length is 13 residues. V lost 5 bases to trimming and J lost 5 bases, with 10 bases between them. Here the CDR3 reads CASSLSRDQPQHF. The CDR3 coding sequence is TGTGCCAGTAGTCTAAGCCGGGATCAGCCCCAGCATTTT.

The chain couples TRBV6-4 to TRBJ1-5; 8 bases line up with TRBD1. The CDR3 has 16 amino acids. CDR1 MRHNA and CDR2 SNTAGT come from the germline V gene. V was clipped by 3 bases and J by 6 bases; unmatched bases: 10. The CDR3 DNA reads TGTGCCAGCAGTGAAGTGGGGTGGACAGGGATTCAGCCCCAGCATTTT. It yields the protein CASSEVGWTGIQPQHF.

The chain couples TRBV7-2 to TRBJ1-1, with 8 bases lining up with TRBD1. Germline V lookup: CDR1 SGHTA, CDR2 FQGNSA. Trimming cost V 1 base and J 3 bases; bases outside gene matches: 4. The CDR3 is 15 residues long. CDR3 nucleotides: TGTGCCAGCAGCTTAGAGGACAGGGTATACACTGAAGCTTTCTTT. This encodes CASSLEDRVYTEAFF.

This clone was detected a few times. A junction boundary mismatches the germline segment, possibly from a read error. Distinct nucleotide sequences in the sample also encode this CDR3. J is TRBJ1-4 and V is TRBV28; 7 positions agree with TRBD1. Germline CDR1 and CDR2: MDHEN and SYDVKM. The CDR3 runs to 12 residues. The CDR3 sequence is CASSRRTAGTDF. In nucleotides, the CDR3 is TGTGCCAGCAGTCGGCGTACTGCCGGGACAGATTTT.